The TCR beta chain under discussion was sequenced for a study of glioma-infiltrating T cells after dendritic cell vaccination. Overall study context: Monocyte-derived dendritic cells, cultured approximately 7 days with IL-4 and GM-CSF, were pulsed with autologous tumor lysate.

Up to about 2 ug genomic DNA was used for TCRB CDR3 amplification. Amplification used 60 V beta primers and 13 J beta primers. Only in-frame clones appear in the TCRdb table, and some are missing; sequencing was by immunoSEQ multiplex PCR. The sample lists about 76,000 clones; roughly 87% were seen once. Time point: after dendritic cell vaccination, including at tumor progression/relapse. All glioblastoma patients lacked an isocitrate dehydrogenase mutation. The TCR was taken from a human donor with glioblastoma. The source was blood, collected after dendritic cell vaccination.

CDR3 protein: CASRVAGGRSEQFF. In nucleotides, the CDR3 is TGTGCCAGCAGGGTAGCGGGGGGGCGGTCTGAGCAGTTCTTC. The gene calls are TRBV6-5 and TRBJ2-1; 11 bases line up with TRBD2. CDR1 MNHEY and CDR2 SVGAGI come from the germline V gene. CDR3 length: 14 amino acids. Losses at the gene ends were 6 bases for V and 9 bases for J; bases not matched to a gene: 7.